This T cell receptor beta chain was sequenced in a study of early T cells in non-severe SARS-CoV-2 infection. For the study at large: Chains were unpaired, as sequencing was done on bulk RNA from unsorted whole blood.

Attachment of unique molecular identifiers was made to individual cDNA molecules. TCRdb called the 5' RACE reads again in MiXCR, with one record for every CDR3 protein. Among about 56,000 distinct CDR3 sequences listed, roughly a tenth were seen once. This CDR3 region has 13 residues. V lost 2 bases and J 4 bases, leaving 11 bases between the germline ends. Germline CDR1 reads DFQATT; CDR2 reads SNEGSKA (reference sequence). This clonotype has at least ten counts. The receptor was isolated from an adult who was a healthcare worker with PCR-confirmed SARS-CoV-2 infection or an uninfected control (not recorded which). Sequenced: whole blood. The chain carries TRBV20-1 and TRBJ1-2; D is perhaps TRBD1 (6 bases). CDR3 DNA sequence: TGCAGTGCTAGAAAACAGGGATCCTATGGCTACACCTTC. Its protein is CSARKQGSYGYTF.